This TCR beta chain is drawn from a study of T cells in tuberculosis. Study background: A South African cohort included IGRA-negative adolescents, latently infected IGRA-positive adolescents and adults with active tuberculosis. General observations from the study: Selection depended on which cryopreserved specimens were available. Active tuberculosis TCR-alpha repertoires lay closer to GMM-specific TCRs than IGRA-negative controls, suggesting clonal expansion.

Libraries were prepared by immunoSEQ multiplex PCR; TCRdb keeps only in-frame clonotypes and omits some of them. The sample comprises around 30,000 clones, over 85% of which are singletons, and over 9.5% rests with the top ten. Comments on this clone: Its antigen is undetermined.

Time point meaning: new active TB diagnosis, blood taken before or within 7 days of starting treatment. The TCR originated in an adult with tuberculosis. The sample consisted of PBMCs, taken at tuberculosis diagnosis.

In DNA, the CDR3 is TGTGCCAGTAGTCGGGTCGGGGTTAAGTTCTACGAGCAGTACTTC. Residues: CASSRVGVKFYEQYF. The rearrangement joins TRBV19 to TRBJ2-7, with D possibly being TRBD2 (5 bases). The CDR3 consists of 15 residues. V lost 5 bases, J lost 3 bases, and 17 bases lay in between. Germline V gives CDR1 LNHDA, CDR2 SQIVND (reference sequence). Looking up the rest from reference TRBV19 and TRBJ2-7 gives the full variable domain: DGGITQSPKYLFRKEGQNVTLSCEQNLNHDAMYWYRQDPGQGLRLIYYSQIVNDFQKGDIAEGYSVSREKKESFPLTVTSAQKNPTAFYLCASSRVGVKFYEQYFGPGTRLTVT.